The 8 T cell receptor beta chains below were found in one sample sequenced in a study of blood T cell repertoires in COVID-19. Sequencing was performed with immunoSEQ multiplex PCR; in TCRdb, only in-frame clones are kept and a portion is missing. The sample shows 88,000 or so clones, about 85% of them seen only once. Source material: peripheral blood. Receptor source: a man between 60 and 75 years old with acute or convalescent COVID-19.

This sequence joins TRBV10-3 and TRBJ1-2; 8 bases fit TRBD1. Germline trimming cut 7 bases from V and 3 bases from J; bases unmatched to any gene: 7. The CDR3 spans 14 residues. Germline values: CDR1 ENHRY, CDR2 SYGVKD. The CDR3 region is CAITKTGVDYGYTF. For the CDR3, the DNA is TGTGCCATCACCAAGACAGGGGTCGACTATGGCTACACCTTC.

The CDR3 bases are TGTGCCAGTAGTACCACAGGGGGCGCGGGCCAGCCCCAGCATTTT. This gives the protein CASSTTGGAGQPQHF. V usage is TRBV19 and J usage is TRBJ1-5; 9 nucleotides align to TRBD1. Germline CDR1 reads LNHDA; CDR2 reads SQIVND (reference sequence). V shed 4 bases, J shed 7 bases, and the junction held 8 bases outside the gene matches. CDR3 length: 15 residues.

The genes are TRBV9 and TRBJ2-1; the D gene is possibly TRBD2 (6 bases). This CDR3 spans 15 amino acids. CDR1 SGDLS and CDR2 YYNGEE come from the germline V gene. The V end was cut by 0 bases, the J end by 3 bases, with 10 bases between. CDR3 residues: CASSVGAGSYNEQFF. CDR3 DNA: TGTGCCAGCAGCGTAGGCGCGGGAAGCTACAATGAGCAGTTCTTC.

This clone was counted between two and nine times. This chain connects TRBV29-1 to TRBJ1-1; TRBD1 aligns across 9 bases. Losses at the gene ends were 1 base for V and 5 bases for J; bases not matched to a gene: 2. Germline V CDR1 and CDR2: SQVTM, ANQGSEA. CDR3 length: 13 amino acids. The CDR3 loop reads CSVEGQGGTEAFF. The CDR3 bases are TGCAGCGTTGAAGGACAGGGGGGAACTGAAGCTTTCTTT.

This rearrangement joins TRBV7-2 to TRBJ2-7; no clear D. V lost 2 bases and J lost 0, with 8 bases in between. The length of the CDR3 is 14 residues. Germline CDR1 is SGHTA and CDR2 is FQGNSA. For the CDR3, the DNA is TGTGCCAGCAGCTTACCGCGGAACTCCTACGAGCAGTACTTC. It is translated as CASSLPRNSYEQYF.

This clone was observed a single time. The rearrangement joins TRBV5-4 to TRBJ1-2, with a tentative D call TRBD1 (5 bases). The CDR3 covers 15 residues. From germline, CDR1 is SGHNT and CDR2 YYREEE (reference sequence). V shed 4 bases and J shed 2 bases, with 15 bases lying between them. Here the CDR3 reads CASSPIGAQNYGYTF. Here the CDR3 DNA reads TGTGCCAGCAGCCCTATAGGGGCCCAAAACTATGGCTACACCTTC. The full variable domain, rest sourced from reference TRBV5-4 and TRBJ1-2, is ETGVTQSPTHLIKTRGQQVTLRCSSQSGHNTVSWYQQALGQGPQFIFQYYREEENGRGNFPPRFSGLQFPNYSSELNVNALELDDSALYLCASSPIGAQNYGYTFGSGTRLTVV.

This rearrangement joins TRBV5-1 to TRBJ1-4, with a possible D match to TRBD1 (5 bases). Germline CDR1 is SGHRS and CDR2 is YFSETQ. V shed 4 bases and J shed 8 bases, with 21 bases lying between them. The CDR3 totals 16 residues. The DNA for the CDR3 is TGCGCCAGCAGCCTGACCCCGCAGGGCGGTCGCGAAAAACTGTTTTTT. Protein sequence: CASSLTPQGGREKLFF.

The chain uses TRBV2 and TRBJ1-1; unclear D gene. Germline V lookup: CDR1 SNHLY, CDR2 FYNNEI. The CDR3 spans 13 residues. Trimming removed 3 bases from V and 5 bases from J, with 10 bases in between. CDR3 nucleotides: TGTGCCAGCAGTGAGAACCGGGTTACTGAAGCTTTCTTT. Amino acids: CASSENRVTEAFF.